The 22 T cell receptor beta chains presented below share a single source sample, sequenced in a study of circulating CD8 cells and anti-PD-1 response in melanoma. Using around 16 ng of total RNA, TCR libraries were made with the QIAseq Immune Repertoire TCR panel. TCRdb used MiXCR to reprocess the reads, holding one entry per CDR3 protein. Of about 720 distinct CDR3 sequences listed, less than 9.5% are singletons. Live CD3+CD8+TCRalphabeta+ cells were sorted into four subsets by PD-1 and/or TIGIT. Sequencing was performed on CD8+ T cells from PBMCs, taken at baseline or after one month of anti-PD-1 therapy (not recorded which). The receptors originated from a human donor with melanoma.

On this clonotype itself: A much larger clone differs by one base, so this may be a read error. The chain is built from TRBV24-1 and TRBJ2-7; D unresolved. Looked up from germline, CDR1 is KGHDR and CDR2 is SFDVKD. There are 11 residues in the CDR3. CDR3 amino acids: CATSEAYGQYF. The CDR3 DNA follows: TGTGCCACCAGTGAAGCCTACGGGCAGTACTTC.

A note on this clonotype: A read error may be the cause here, since a much bigger clone is one base away. This CDR3 is missing its conserved last phenylalanine or tryptophan, likely due to a read error. This chain links TRBV5-5 with TRBJ2-5; no clear D. Trimming pared 4 bases from V and 5 bases from J, leaving 15 bases between. There are 14 residues in the CDR3. CDR1 SGHKS and CDR2 YYEKEE come from the germline V gene (reference sequence). This chain's CDR3 is CASSPILVGETQYS. Written as DNA, the CDR3 is TGTGCCAGCAGCCCCATCCTCGTAGGGGAGACCCAGTACTCC.

In regard to this clonotype: One base away lies a much larger clone, so this may be a sequencing read error. The chain employs TRBV7-2 and TRBJ2-3, with D possibly being TRBD2 (7 bases). The CDR3 is 15 residues long. Germline CDR1 SGHTA, CDR2 FQGNSA. CDR3 sequence (DNA): TGTGCCAGCAGCTTACACGGGGGGCCCGCAGATACGCAGTGTTTT. This codes for CASSLHGGPADTQCF.

Notes on this clonotype: Mismatch with germline at one junction end may stem from a read error. This rearrangement joins TRBV4-3 to TRBJ2-7, with 9 positions matching TRBD1. CDR1 is LGHNA and CDR2 is YSLEER in the germline V gene. CDR3 size: 16 residues. In nucleotides, the CDR3 is TGCGCCAGCAGCCAAGATACCGGGACAGGGTCCTACGAGCAGCACTTC. Protein product: CASSQDTGTGSYEQHF.

This clonotype is classed as large. This chain uses TRBV20-1 with TRBJ1-4; maybe TRBD1 (6 bases). Germline V gene lookup returns CDR1 DFQATT and CDR2 SNEGSKA (reference sequence). V was shortened by 2 bases and J by 4 bases, with 14 bases between the two germline ends. The CDR3 runs to 15 residues. In DNA form, the CDR3 reads TGCAGTGCTAGACCCATACAGGGAAGTAATGAAAAACTGTTTTTT. Translated, it gives CSARPIQGSNEKLFF.

In regard to this clonotype: A much larger clone sits a single nucleotide away, making a read error possible. V is TRBV19 and J is TRBJ2-1, with 8 bases lining up with TRBD2. The junction had 9 bases not matched to a gene; V was cut back by 5 bases and J by 0 bases. Looked up from germline, CDR1 is LNHDA and CDR2 is SQIVND (reference sequence). CDR3 size: 17 residues. The CDR3 DNA reads TGTGCCAGTAGTGGACAAGCGGGGGACTTCTCCTACAATGAGCAGTTCTTC. Translating it yields CASSGQAGDFSYNEQFF.

In its sample, this clonotype is medium-sized. The chain uses TRBV18 and TRBJ2-7; TRBD1 is a possible D gene (6 bases). Trimming left V 3 bases short and J 2 bases short, with 11 bases between. There are 14 residues in the CDR3. Germline assignment: CDR1 KGHSH and CDR2 LQKENI. CDR3 sequence reads: CASSPSTGPYEQYF. The DNA of the CDR3 is TGTGCCAGCTCACCTAGTACAGGGCCCTACGAGCAGTACTTC.

Worth noting for this clonotype: A much larger clone sits a single nucleotide away, making a read error possible. The chain recombines TRBV27 with TRBJ2-5; 9 nucleotides agree with TRBD1. Trimming at V came to 6 bases and at J to 7 bases, leaving 9 bases not matched to a gene. Germline V gene data show CDR1 as MNHEY and CDR2 as SMNVEV (reference sequence). The CDR3 loop spans 14 amino acids. This CDR3 is CASRPLQGAGTQYF. The DNA for the CDR3 is TGTGCCAGCAGACCCCTACAGGGGGCCGGGACCCAGTACTTC.

Sample share makes this clonotype large (0.1 to 1%). The chain joins TRBV18 to TRBJ2-7; D unresolved. Germline values: CDR1 KGHSH, CDR2 LQKENI. The length of the CDR3 is 12 residues. Trimming pared 3 bases from V and 3 bases from J, leaving 6 bases between. CDR3 loop: CASSPSLYEQYF. CDR3 coding DNA: TGTGCCAGCTCACCCTCGCTCTACGAGCAGTACTTC.

This clonotype is deemed large. CDR3 sequence reads: CASKLAVDYEQYF. The CDR3 DNA reads as TGTGCCAGTAAACTAGCGGTGGACTACGAGCAGTACTTC. V is TRBV19 and J is TRBJ2-7; 8 bases align to TRBD2. CDR1 and CDR2 (germline): LNHDA, SQIVND (reference sequence). V was pared by 7 bases and J by 3 bases, with 5 bases of the junction left unmatched. The CDR3 length is 13 residues.

The chain carries TRBV20-1 and TRBJ1-5; no clear D gene. V dropped 3 bases and J dropped 0 bases, with 12 bases sitting between them. Germline V CDR1 and CDR2: DFQATT, SNEGSKA (reference sequence). The CDR3 is made up of 15 amino acids. CDR3 amino acids: CSASFRFLSNQPQHF. CDR3 coding DNA: TGCAGTGCTAGTTTTCGATTCCTTAGCAATCAGCCCCAGCATTTT.

In its sample, this clonotype is large. V usage is TRBV27 and J usage is TRBJ2-7, with TRBD1 as a possible D gene (6 bases). This CDR3 region has 17 residues. V lost 2 bases and J 3 bases, leaving 20 bases between the germline ends. Germline CDR1 reads MNHEY; CDR2 reads SMNVEV (reference sequence). CDR3 coding DNA: TGTGCCAGCAGTTTACTAGGCAGGGGTGCTATCGGCTACGAGCAGTACTTC. Amino acid sequence: CASSLLGRGAIGYEQYF.

By its share, this clonotype is large. This rearrangement joins TRBV7-9 to TRBJ2-7, with 9 bases lining up with TRBD1. Germline V CDR1 and CDR2: SEHNR, FQNEAQ (reference sequence). There are 15 residues in the CDR3. V shed 3 bases, J shed 1 base, and the junction held 4 bases outside the gene matches. This CDR3 reads CASSFTGTGSYEQYF. CDR3 bases: TGTGCCAGCAGCTTCACCGGGACAGGGTCCTACGAGCAGTACTTC.

Sample share makes this clonotype large. The V gene is TRBV4-3, the J gene TRBJ2-1, with TRBD1 matching over 12 bases. CDR1 LGHNA and CDR2 YSLEER come from the germline V gene. After removal of 3 bases from V and 5 bases from J, the junction contained 2 bases not matched to a gene. The CDR3 has 15 amino acids. CDR3 sequence: CASSQGQGAHNEQFF. CDR3 coding DNA: TGCGCCAGCAGCCAGGGACAGGGGGCCCACAATGAGCAGTTCTTC.

The CDR3 is CSARDPDRGVSDSPLHF. CDR3 nucleotides: TGCAGTGCTAGAGACCCTGACCGGGGGGTCTCGGACTCACCCCTCCACTTT. The rearrangement links TRBV20-1 to TRBJ1-6, with TRBD1 as a possible D gene (5 bases). Germline CDR1 is DFQATT and CDR2 is SNEGSKA (reference sequence). The length of the CDR3 is 17 residues. V dropped 0 bases and J dropped 10 bases, with 22 bases sitting between them.

This clonotype was counted once. This may come from a read error, since a much larger clone is one base off. The rearrangement links TRBV4-2 to TRBJ2-3, with 10 bases matching TRBD2. The CDR3 has 16 residues. Germline V lookup: CDR1 LGHNA, CDR2 YNFKEQ. The CDR3 loop is CSSSLGSGGNTDTQYF. The DNA of the CDR3 is TGTTCCAGCAGCCTGGGTAGCGGGGGGAACACAGATACGCAGTATTTT.

By sample fraction, this clonotype is medium-sized. The chain links TRBV2 to TRBJ2-7; D is unclear. Germline loops: CDR1 SNHLY, CDR2 FYNNEI. The CDR3 has 15 residues. V lost 6 bases and J 2 bases, leaving 17 bases between the germline ends. In nucleotides, the CDR3 is TGTGCCAGCAGCGAGGCAGAGGACGTCCCCTACGAGCAGTACTTC. Translated: CASSEAEDVPYEQYF.

The rearrangement links TRBV9 to TRBJ1-1; 7 nucleotides line up with TRBD1. V lost 3 bases, J lost 1 base, and 6 bases stayed unmatched. Germline V gene data show CDR1 as SGDLS and CDR2 as YYNGEE. There are 15 residues in the CDR3. CDR3 sequence: CASSDSGGGNTEAFF. The CDR3 DNA sequence: TGTGCCAGCAGCGATTCAGGGGGAGGGAACACTGAAGCTTTCTTT.

The chain uses TRBV4-3 and TRBJ2-7; D gene ambiguous. With 5 bases removed from V and 2 bases from J, the gap between germline ends came to 13 bases. Germline V lookup: CDR1 LGHNA, CDR2 YSLEER. The CDR3 extends over 14 amino acids. The CDR3 reads CASSEGRSAYEQYF. CDR3 coding DNA: TGCGCCAGCAGCGAAGGCAGATCCGCCTACGAGCAGTACTTC.

This clonotype is labeled as large. The V and J genes are TRBV11-2 and TRBJ2-1, with a tentative D call TRBD2 (5 bases). The CDR3 is made up of 16 amino acids. Germline V gene sequence: CDR1 SGHAT, CDR2 FQNNGV. V was clipped by 7 bases and J by 3 bases, with 19 bases between them. As DNA, the CDR3 is TGTGCCAGCACCCCCCCCGAGGGTTCCTTCTACAATGAGCAGTTCTTC. Translating it yields CASTPPEGSFYNEQFF.

This clonotype is labeled large. The chain uses TRBV29-1 and TRBJ1-2; TRBD1 matches 8 bases. Germline loops: CDR1 SQVTM, CDR2 ANQGSEA. CDR3 size: 16 residues. Trimming removed 1 base from V and 4 bases from J; junction bases left unmatched: 11. CDR3 region: CSVEGEQGAFSYGYTF. For the CDR3, the DNA is TGCAGCGTTGAAGGAGAGCAGGGGGCCTTCTCCTATGGCTACACCTTC.

By sample share, this clonotype is large. J is TRBJ2-5 and V is TRBV19, with D perhaps matching TRBD1 or TRBD2 (5 bases each). V was cut by 0 bases and J by 0 bases, with 8 bases left in between. The CDR3 covers 15 residues. Germline-derived CDR1 and CDR2 are LNHDA and SQIVND (reference sequence). The CDR3 DNA follows: TGTGCCAGTAGTATAGAGGGACGGTACCAAGAGACCCAGTACTTC. It codes for CASSIEGRYQETQYF.